This T cell receptor (beta chain) was found in a study of human T cells and chemical hapten exposure. Study context: TCR yields per sample varied, mainly owing to small pooled library volume differences. General study results and limits: Against controls, expanded TCRs gave rise to significantly more large CDR3 similarity clusters.

About this clonotype: Its specificity is not known. With a much larger clone just one base away, this may be a read error.

Library preparation tagged each individual cDNA molecule with a unique molecular identifier. TCRdb passed the RACE reads through MiXCR, listing each CDR3 protein once. This sample has roughly 110,000 distinct CDR3 sequences, with approximately 12% found just once. Noted time point: pre-sensitization, week 0. Treatment given: therapeutic diphenylcyclopropenone sensitization with weekly scalp DPC. Blood draws preceded each patch test application. CDR3 size: 14 residues. The V end was cut by 7 bases, the J end by 2 bases, with 16 bases between. CDR1 is SGHKS, CDR2 YYEKEE, per germline (reference sequence).

The clonotype was recovered from a woman in her 50s with alopecia areata. Some clones in this sample may be carry-over from other donors' samples. The sequencing used whole blood, collected in connection with sensitization to the hapten diphenylcyclopropenone (DPC). V gene TRBV5-5 combines with J gene TRBJ2-7; perhaps TRBD1 as D (6 bases). The CDR3 sequence is CASGKTGTTYEQYF. CDR3 nucleotide sequence: TGTGCCAGCGGCAAGACAGGCACTACCTACGAGCAGTACTTC.